The rows below give T cell receptor beta chains drawn from one sample of a study of cytomegalovirus exposure and HLA in healthy donors. Only in-frame clones appear in the TCRdb table, and some are missing; sequencing was by immunoSEQ multiplex PCR. The sample has about 140,000 clones; 73% are singletons. The sequenced material came from PBMCs. Receptor source: a woman aged 40 to 49 in good health and CMV-seronegative. CDR3s leave out the opening cysteine and the closing phenylalanine or tryptophan.

>TRBV7-2
ASRSTGFYEQY
>TRBV6-8
ARDRANEKLF
>TRBV6-6
ASSWRPSYNEQF
>TRBV10-3
AINTGFPSYEQY
>TRBV29-1
SVESRGQDYGYT
>TRBV5-1
ASSFGQSNSPLH
>TRBV4-1
ASSQGDRVNTEAF
>TRBV10-3
AISADRDNQPQH
>TRBV5-4
ASSQYDRENSPLH
>TRBV9
ASSVGEHSNEQF
>TRBV23-1
ASSRRTGQGGYNEQF
>TRBV5-8
ASSFSRPGSSYNSPLH
>TRBV4-1
ASSASSSGGADEQF
>TRBV15
ATSRSRLQGGTEAF
>TRBV5-6
ASSLRGLGGEETQY
>TRBV9
ASSAPTGWTTDTQY
>TRBV6-4
ASSGTSGADTQY
>TRBV5-1
ASSWEGTANYGYT
>TRBV5-1
ASSPDTGGTGELF
>TRBV2
ASILRDRGLTDTQY
>TRBV10-3
AIRAQGGSNTGELF
>TRBV18
ASSPEGLAGGNNEQF
>TRBV7-6
ASSLDRLTDTQY
>TRBV5-1
ASSPPGDSEAF
>TRBV28
ASTNPIGQGGETQY
>TRBV6-1
ASSGQGGRSGANVLT
>TRBV6-5
ASSYRQYQHNYGYT
>TRBV7-2
ASSLRVVDTEAF